The entry below gives a single TCR beta chain sequence along with its context. One end of the junction fails to match germline, which may point to a read error. Co-extraction yielded RNA and DNA from 20-30 mg of unsorted bulk tissue. The data derive from a study of tumor-infiltrating lymphocytes in primary liver carcinoma. The CDR3 is 13 amino acids. Per the germline V gene, CDR1 is SQVTM and CDR2 is ANQGSEA. TCR beta cDNA came from approximately 0.55 ug total RNA, primed with a constant-region primer. Libraries covering TCR beta were generated through three nested multiplex PCR rounds (using a slightly modified ARM-PCR). PCR rounds one and two used TRBV1-TRBV30 forward primers with a C-beta reverse primer for 10 cycles each. TCRdb re-derived calls from the multiplex PCR reads in MiXCR, one entry per CDR3 protein. The top ten hold 15% to 20% of the sample, which has about 190,000 distinct CDR3 sequences, approximately 86% seen once.

The chain carries TRBV29-1 and TRBJ1-5; D remains ambiguous. The specimen sequenced was tumor tissue from primary liver carcinoma. This receptor was taken from a middle-aged man with primary liver carcinoma and hepatitis B virus infection. The CDR3 region has the DNA TGCAGCTCCGGATGGGGAGCGAATCAGCCCCATCATTTT. Translated: CSSGWGANQPHHF. Supplemented by reference TRBV29-1 and TRBJ1-5, the full variable domain reads SAVISQKPSRDICQRGTSLTIQCQVDSQVTMMFWYRQQPGQSLTLIATANQGSEATYESGFVIDKFPISRPNLTFSTLTVSNMSPEDSSIYLCSSGWGANQPHHFGDGTRLSIL.